A single sample is the source of the 14 T cell receptor beta chains below, sequenced in a study of cytomegalovirus exposure and HLA in healthy donors (dated by TCRdb to about 2017). Receptor amplification or capture employed the immunoSEQ multiplex PCR assay. The multiplex PCR relied on a mix of 60 forward primers for TCR Vbeta segments and 13 reverse primers for TCR Jbeta segments. This is the immuneACCESS table as TCRdb keeps it, with only in-frame sequences that have V and J called. A part of the clones is gone; compared with another copy, unresolved V genes explain less than half, and the rest is unexplained. A total of about 79,000 clones appear in this sample, roughly 72% of them only once. Over 8% of the sample is taken by the ten largest. The sequencing sample was made of PBMCs. These receptors were collected from a man aged 35 to 55 in good health and CMV-seropositive.

This chain uses TRBV9 with TRBJ1-1, with 7 bases fitting TRBD1. This CDR3 region has 15 residues. Trimming at V came to 4 bases and at J to 1 base, leaving 7 bases not matched to a gene. Germline CDR1 and CDR2: SGDLS and YYNGEE. Here the CDR3 DNA reads TGTGCCAGCAGCCCACGGACAGGATCGAACACTGAAGCTTTCTTT. Its protein product is CASSPRTGSNTEAFF.

The rearrangement uses TRBV28 and TRBJ2-5; 9 bases map to TRBD2. V trimming: 2 bases; J trimming: 1 base; junction bases outside the gene matches: 8. This CDR3 spans 17 amino acids. CDR1 and CDR2 from the germline V gene are MDHEN and SYDVKM. In nucleotides, the CDR3 is TGTGCCAGCAGTTTAATTAGCAGCGGGAGGTCCCAAGAGACCCAGTACTTC. Protein product: CASSLISSGRSQETQYF. Combining the CDR3 with reference TRBV28 and TRBJ2-5 gives the whole variable domain DVKVTQSSRYLVKRTGEKVFLECVQDMDHENMFWYRQDPGLGLRLIYFSYDVKMKEKGDIPEGYSVSREKKERFSLILESASTNQTSMYLCASSLISSGRSQETQYFGPGTRLLVL.

V usage is TRBV5-1 and J usage is TRBJ2-3; 13 nucleotides agree with TRBD2. The length of the CDR3 is 17 residues. The V and J ends lost 4 bases and 3 bases, in that order; junction bases with no gene match: 8. The germline V gene encodes CDR1 SGHRS and CDR2 YFSETQ. CDR3 sequence: CASSRLAGGGATDTQYF. Written as DNA, the CDR3 is TGCGCCAGCAGCCGACTAGCGGGAGGAGGAGCAACAGATACGCAGTATTTT.

This sequence joins TRBV13 and TRBJ2-5; 7 bases are a match to TRBD2. CDR3 length equals 16 residues. Losses at the gene ends were 0 bases for V and 1 base for J; bases not matched to a gene: 5. CDR1 PRHDT and CDR2 FYEKMQ come from the germline V gene (reference sequence). CDR3 region: CASSLGGTILQETQYF. The CDR3, as DNA: TGTGCCAGCAGCTTAGGCGGGACTATACTCCAAGAGACCCAGTACTTC.

V is TRBV5-1 and J is TRBJ2-1; tentatively, D is TRBD2 (6 bases). CDR3 length: 12 residues. V was trimmed by 3 bases and J by 12 bases, leaving 13 bases between them. Looked up from germline, CDR1 is SGHRS and CDR2 is YFSETQ. The CDR3 DNA sequence: TGCGCCAGCAGCTCGGATACTAGCTGGCAGTTCTTC. Translation: CASSSDTSWQFF.

There are a few counts of this clone. The rearrangement links TRBV18 to TRBJ2-1; D gene ambiguous. Deletions cut 3 bases from V and 4 bases from J, with 7 bases between. The V gene's germline CDR1 is KGHSH and CDR2 LQKENI. CDR3 length: 13 residues. The chain's CDR3 is CASSPNRYNEQFF. CDR3 nucleotide sequence: TGTGCCAGCTCACCGAACAGATACAATGAGCAGTTCTTC. Complete variable domain (other parts from reference TRBV18 and TRBJ2-1): NAGVMQNPRHLVRRRGQEARLRCSPMKGHSHVYWYRQLPEEGLKFMVYLQKENIIDESGMPKERFSAEFPKEGPSILRIQQVVRGDSAAYFCASSPNRYNEQFFGPGTRLTVL.

This sequence joins TRBV7-2 and TRBJ1-1; 8 bases agree with TRBD1. CDR1 and CDR2 (germline): SGHTA, FQGNSA. With 5 bases clipped from V and 4 bases from J, the junction kept 9 bases outside the gene matches. The CDR3 is 15 amino acids. The CDR3: CASSPRQGSGTEAFF. The CDR3 region has the DNA TGTGCCAGCAGCCCTCGACAGGGGTCGGGCACTGAAGCTTTCTTT.

This sequence joins TRBV18 and TRBJ2-7; D might be TRBD2 (5 bases). Germline V CDR1 and CDR2: KGHSH, LQKENI. V gave up 1 base and J gave up 0 bases, with 7 bases separating them. The CDR3 contains 14 residues. CDR3 coding DNA: TGTGCCAGCTCACCACGGGAGTTCTCCTACGAGCAGTACTTC. Amino acid sequence: CASSPREFSYEQYF.

The V gene is TRBV11-2, the J gene TRBJ1-1, with 7 bases matching TRBD1. After removal of 5 bases from V and 4 bases from J, the junction contained 10 bases not matched to a gene. Germline CDR1 reads SGHAT; CDR2 reads FQNNGV. The CDR3 contains 15 residues. For the CDR3, the DNA is TGTGCCAGCAGCGCGACAGGGAGTAGGAGCACTGAAGCTTTCTTT. Translating gives CASSATGSRSTEAFF.

In its sample, this clone was seen once. This sequence joins TRBV30 and TRBJ1-5, with 10 bases aligning to TRBD1. Looked up from germline, CDR1 is GTSNPN and CDR2 is SVGIG (reference sequence). CDR3 length: 14 residues. V lost 5 bases to trimming and J lost 2 bases; unmatched junction nucleotides: 3. CDR3: CAWGGTGGNQPQHF. Written as DNA, the CDR3 is TGTGCCTGGGGGGGGACAGGGGGCAATCAGCCCCAGCATTTT.

This rearrangement joins TRBV5-1 to TRBJ2-2; 9 nucleotides align to TRBD1. Germline assignment: CDR1 SGHRS and CDR2 YFSETQ. The CDR3 spans 14 residues. V lost 6 bases, J lost 6 bases, and 6 bases stayed unmatched. This CDR3 is CASKRQGEAGELFF. The DNA for the CDR3 is TGCGCCAGCAAAAGACAGGGGGAAGCCGGGGAGCTGTTTTTT.

The rearrangement uses TRBV5-4 and TRBJ2-7, with 10 bases that match TRBD2. The CDR3 is 14 residues long. Germline V CDR1 and CDR2: SGHNT, YYREEE (reference sequence). The ends lost 3 bases at V and 5 bases at J; junction bases unmatched: 5. The CDR3 DNA reads TGTGCCAGCAGCTCGGGACTAGCGAGCGACGAGCAGTACTTC. Translation gives CASSSGLASDEQYF.

This clone was counted only a few times. Other DNA sequences from this sample encode an identical CDR3 as well. This sequence joins TRBV28 and TRBJ1-5, with D perhaps TRBD1 (5 bases). The germline gives CDR1 MDHEN, CDR2 SYDVKM. V was clipped by 7 bases and J by 2 bases, with 12 bases between them. The length of the CDR3 is 14 residues. The CDR3 DNA follows: TGTGCCAGCAACCAGGGAACGGGCAATCAGCCCCAGCATTTT. This codes for CASNQGTGNQPQHF.

The chain combines TRBV2 with TRBJ2-3, with 7 nucleotides matching TRBD2. CDR3 length: 15 residues. Germline trimming cut 7 bases from V and 0 bases from J; bases unmatched to any gene: 7. CDR1 is SNHLY and CDR2 is FYNNEI in the germline V gene. The CDR3 protein is CASTRGRDSTDTQYF. The CDR3 DNA sequence: TGTGCCAGCACGCGGGGGAGGGATAGCACAGATACGCAGTATTTT.